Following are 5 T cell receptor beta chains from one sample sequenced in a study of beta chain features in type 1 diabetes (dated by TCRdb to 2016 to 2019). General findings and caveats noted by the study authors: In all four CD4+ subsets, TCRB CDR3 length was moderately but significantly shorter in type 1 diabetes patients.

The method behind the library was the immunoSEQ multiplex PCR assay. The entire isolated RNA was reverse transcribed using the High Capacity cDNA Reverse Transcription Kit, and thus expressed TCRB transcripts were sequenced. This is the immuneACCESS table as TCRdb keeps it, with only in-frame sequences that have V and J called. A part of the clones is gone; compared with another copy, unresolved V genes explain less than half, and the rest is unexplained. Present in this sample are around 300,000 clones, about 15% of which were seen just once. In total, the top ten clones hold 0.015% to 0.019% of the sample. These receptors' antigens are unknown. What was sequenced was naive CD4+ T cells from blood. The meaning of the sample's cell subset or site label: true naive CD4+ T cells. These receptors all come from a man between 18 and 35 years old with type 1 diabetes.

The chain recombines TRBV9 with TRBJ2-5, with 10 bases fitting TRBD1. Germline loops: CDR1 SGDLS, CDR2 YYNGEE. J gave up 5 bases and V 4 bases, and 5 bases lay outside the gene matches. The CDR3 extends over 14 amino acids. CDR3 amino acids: CASSIGQGGETQYF. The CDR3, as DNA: TGTGCCAGCAGCATCGGACAGGGGGGGGAGACCCAGTACTTC.

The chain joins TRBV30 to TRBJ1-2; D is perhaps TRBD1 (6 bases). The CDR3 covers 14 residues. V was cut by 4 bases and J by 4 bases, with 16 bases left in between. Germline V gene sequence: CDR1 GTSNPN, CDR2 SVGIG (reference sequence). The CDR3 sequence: CAWTGAATAYGYTF. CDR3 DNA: TGTGCCTGGACAGGGGCCGCTACAGCCTATGGCTACACCTTC.

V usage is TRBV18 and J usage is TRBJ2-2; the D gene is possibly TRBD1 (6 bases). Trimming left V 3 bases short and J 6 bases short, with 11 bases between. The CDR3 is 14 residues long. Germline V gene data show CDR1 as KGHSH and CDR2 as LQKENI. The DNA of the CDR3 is TGTGCCAGCTCACCGAATACAGGGTCCGGGGAGCTGTTTTTT. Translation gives CASSPNTGSGELFF.

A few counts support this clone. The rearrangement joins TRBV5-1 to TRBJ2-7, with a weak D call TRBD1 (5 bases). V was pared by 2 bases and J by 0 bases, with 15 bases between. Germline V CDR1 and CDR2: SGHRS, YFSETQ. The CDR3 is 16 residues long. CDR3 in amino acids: CASSFTKSDSSYEQYF. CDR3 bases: TGCGCCAGCAGCTTTACGAAGAGCGACAGCTCCTACGAGCAGTACTTC.

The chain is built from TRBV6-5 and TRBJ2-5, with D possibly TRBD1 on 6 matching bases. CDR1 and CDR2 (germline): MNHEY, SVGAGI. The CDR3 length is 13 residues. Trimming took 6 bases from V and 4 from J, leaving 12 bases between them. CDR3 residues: CASSRTAGETQYF. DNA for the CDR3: TGTGCCAGCAGCCGGACAGCCGGAGAGACCCAGTACTTC.